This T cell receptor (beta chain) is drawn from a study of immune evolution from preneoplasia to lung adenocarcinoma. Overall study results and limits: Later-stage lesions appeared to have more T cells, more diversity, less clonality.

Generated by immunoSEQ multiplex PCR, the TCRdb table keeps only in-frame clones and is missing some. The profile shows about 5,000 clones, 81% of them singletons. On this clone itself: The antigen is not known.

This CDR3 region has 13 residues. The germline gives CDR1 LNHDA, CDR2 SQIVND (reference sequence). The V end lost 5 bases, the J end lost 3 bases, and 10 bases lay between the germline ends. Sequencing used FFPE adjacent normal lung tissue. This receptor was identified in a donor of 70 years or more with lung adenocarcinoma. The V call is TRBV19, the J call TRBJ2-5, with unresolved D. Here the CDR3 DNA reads TGTGCCAGTAGTTTTTCGACGGAAGAGACCCAGTACTTC. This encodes CASSFSTEETQYF.